This T cell receptor (beta chain) was retrieved from a study of blood T cell repertoires in COVID-19. As for the study in general: Specimens from acute and convalescent COVID-19 originated in the United States, Italy and Spain.

The CDR3 spans 17 residues. Authors' data handling: Amplification of reference gene primers provided the estimated nucleated cell counts. Some clones are missing from TCRdb's copy, which holds only in-frame ones; the method was immunoSEQ multiplex PCR. Clone size and V and J calls were adopted from that table, with D and trimming inferred from the DNA. The table records around 40,000 clones, roughly 89% of them present only once. This rearrangement joins TRBV21-1 to TRBJ2-2; TRBD1, the table's D call, was not compared with the DNA. TRBV21-1 is marked as a pseudogene. The sequence came from a man aged 45 to 65 with active COVID-19. The specimen sequenced was peripheral blood. The CDR3 is CASSNWSPTGKTGELFF. CDR3 DNA: TGTGCCAGCAGCAATTGGAGCCCGACAGGGAAGACCGGGGAGCTGTTTTTT.